The clone carrying this T cell receptor (beta chain) was counted ten times or more. Time point indicated: newly diagnosed GD, antithyroid drugs for less than 3 months. There was RNA extracted from PBMCs, and the TCR library was made from it. Criteria from the American Thyroid Association guidelines were applied to diagnose Graves' disease. Per germline, CDR1 SQVTM and CDR2 ANQGSEA. This CDR3 contains 17 residues. With 7 bases removed from V and 0 bases from J, the gap between germline ends came to 23 bases. These data are taken from a study of regulatory T cells in long-lasting Graves disease. Across the study: Prior antithyroid drug treatment in newly diagnosed Graves' patients lasted under 3 months.

Construction of the TCR beta libraries employed iRepertoire HTBI primers in conjunction with Arm-PCR of CDR3 regions. TCRdb fed the multiplex PCR reads into MiXCR, producing one record per CDR3 protein. The sample yields approximately 300,000 distinct CDR3 sequences, approximately 20% seen once. The sequence was collected from a female donor with Graves disease. The V call is TRBV29-1, the J call TRBJ2-3, with D perhaps being TRBD1 or TRBD2 (7 bases each). Here the sequenced sample was peripheral blood mononuclear cells (PBMCs), taken at new diagnosis, from a patient treated with antithyroid drugs. CDR3 coding DNA: TGCAGCGACCAAAACGGGGGGACAGAATCTAGCACAGATACGCAGTATTTT. Its protein is CSDQNGGTESSTDTQYF.